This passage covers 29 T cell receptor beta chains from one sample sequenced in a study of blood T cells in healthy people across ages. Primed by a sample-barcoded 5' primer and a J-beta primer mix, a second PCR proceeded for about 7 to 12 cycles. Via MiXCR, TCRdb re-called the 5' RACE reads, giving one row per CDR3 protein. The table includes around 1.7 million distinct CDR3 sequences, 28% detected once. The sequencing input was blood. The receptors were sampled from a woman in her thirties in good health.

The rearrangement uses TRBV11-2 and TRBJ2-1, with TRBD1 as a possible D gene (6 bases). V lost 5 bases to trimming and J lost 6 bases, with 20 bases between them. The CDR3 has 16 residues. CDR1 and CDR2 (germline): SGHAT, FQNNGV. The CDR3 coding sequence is TGTGCCAGCAGCGTAACGGGACAAGTGTCAGTCAATGAGCAGTTCTTC. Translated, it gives CASSVTGQVSVNEQFF.

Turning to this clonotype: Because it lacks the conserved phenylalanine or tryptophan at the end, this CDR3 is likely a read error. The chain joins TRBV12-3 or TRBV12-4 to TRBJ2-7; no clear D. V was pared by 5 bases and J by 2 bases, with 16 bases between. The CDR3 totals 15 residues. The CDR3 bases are TGTGCCAGCAGTCTAATGTCAGGTCTGGCCTACGAGCAGTACTGC. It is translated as CASSLMSGLAYEQYC.

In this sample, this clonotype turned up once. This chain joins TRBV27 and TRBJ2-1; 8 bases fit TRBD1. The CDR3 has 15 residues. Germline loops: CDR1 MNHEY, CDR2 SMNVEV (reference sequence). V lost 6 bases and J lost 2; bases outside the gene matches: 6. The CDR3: CASSLRDRPYNEQFF. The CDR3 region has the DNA TGTGCCAGCAGCCTCCGGGACAGGCCCTACAATGAGCAGTTCTTC.

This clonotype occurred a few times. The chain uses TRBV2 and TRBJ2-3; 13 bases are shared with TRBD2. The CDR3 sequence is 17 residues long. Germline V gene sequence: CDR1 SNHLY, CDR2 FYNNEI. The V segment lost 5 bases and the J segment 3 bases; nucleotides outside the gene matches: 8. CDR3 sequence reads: CASSPGTSGARTDTQYF. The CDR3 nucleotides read TGTGCCAGCAGTCCCGGGACTAGCGGGGCCAGAACAGATACGCAGTATTTT.

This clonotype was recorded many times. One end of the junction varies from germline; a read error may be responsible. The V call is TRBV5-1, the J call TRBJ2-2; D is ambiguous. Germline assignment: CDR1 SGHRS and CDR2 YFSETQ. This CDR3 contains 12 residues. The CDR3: CASSLVAGELFF. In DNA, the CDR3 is TGTGCCAGCAGCTTGGTGGCCGGGGAGCTGTTTTTT.

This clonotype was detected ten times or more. This CDR3 is CASSLEATEGSGYGYTF. The CDR3 coding sequence is TGTGCCAGCAGCTTAGAGGCCACTGAGGGAAGCGGCTATGGCTACACCTTC. The rearrangement links TRBV11-3 to TRBJ1-2; D gene unclear. CDR3 length: 17 residues. Germline V gives CDR1 SGHNT, CDR2 YENEEA. Trimming stripped 0 bases from V and 4 bases from J, with 18 bases between.

The CDR3 DNA reads as TGTGCCAGCGGGTCTTTTTCTAGCGGGAGAGGGGAGCAGTACTTC. Translation: CASGSFSSGRGEQYF. The chain recombines TRBV7-9 with TRBJ2-5; 10 bases fit TRBD2. Trimming took 8 bases from V and 11 from J; bases not matched to a gene: 17. The germline V gene encodes CDR1 SEHNR and CDR2 FQNEAQ (reference sequence). This CDR3 contains 15 residues.

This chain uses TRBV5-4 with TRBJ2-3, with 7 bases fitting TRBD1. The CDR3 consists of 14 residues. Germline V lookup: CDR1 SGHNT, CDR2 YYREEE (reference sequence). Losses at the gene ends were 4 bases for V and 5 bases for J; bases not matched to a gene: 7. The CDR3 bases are TGTGCCAGCAGCCTGGGACAGAGAAAAGATACGCAGTATTTT. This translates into CASSLGQRKDTQYF.

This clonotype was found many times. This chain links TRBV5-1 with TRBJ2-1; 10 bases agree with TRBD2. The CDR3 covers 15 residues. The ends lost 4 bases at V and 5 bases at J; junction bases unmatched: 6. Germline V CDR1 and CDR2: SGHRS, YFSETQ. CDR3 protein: CASSLRLAGDNEQFF. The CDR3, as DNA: TGCGCCAGCAGCCTGCGGCTAGCGGGAGACAATGAGCAGTTCTTC. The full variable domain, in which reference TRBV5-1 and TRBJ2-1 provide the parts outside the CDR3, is KAGVTQTPRYLIKTRGQQVTLSCSPISGHRSVSWYQQTPGQGLQFLFEYFSETQRNKGNFPGRFSGRQFSNSRSEMNVSTLELGDSALYLCASSLRLAGDNEQFFGPGTRLTVL.

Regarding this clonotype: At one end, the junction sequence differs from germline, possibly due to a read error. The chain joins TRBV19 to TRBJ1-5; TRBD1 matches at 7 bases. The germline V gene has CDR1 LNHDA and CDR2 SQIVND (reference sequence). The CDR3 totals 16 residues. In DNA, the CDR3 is TGTGTCAGTAGTATAGACGGAGGGGGCGCTGGCCAGCCCCAGCATTTT. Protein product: CVSSIDGGGAGQPQHF.

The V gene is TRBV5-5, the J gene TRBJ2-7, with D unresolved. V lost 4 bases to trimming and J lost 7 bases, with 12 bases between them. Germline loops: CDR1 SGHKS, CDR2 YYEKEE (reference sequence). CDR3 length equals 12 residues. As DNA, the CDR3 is TGTGCCAGCAGCCCGGACGTGGGGGAGCAGTACTTC. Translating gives CASSPDVGEQYF.

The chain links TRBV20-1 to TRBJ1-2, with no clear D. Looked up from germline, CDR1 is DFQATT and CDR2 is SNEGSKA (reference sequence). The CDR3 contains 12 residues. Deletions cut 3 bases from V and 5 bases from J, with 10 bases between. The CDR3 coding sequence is TGCAGTGCTAGTGAAAGCGGTTATGGCTACACCTTC. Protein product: CSASESGYGYTF.

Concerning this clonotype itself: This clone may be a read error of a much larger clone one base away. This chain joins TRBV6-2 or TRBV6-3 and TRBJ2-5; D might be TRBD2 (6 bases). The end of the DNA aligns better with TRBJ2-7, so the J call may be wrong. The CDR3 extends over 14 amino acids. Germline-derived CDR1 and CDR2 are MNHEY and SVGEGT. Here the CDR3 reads CASKDLASGYEQYF. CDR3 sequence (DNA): TGTGCCAGCAAAGACCTAGCGTCGGGCTACGAGCAGTACTTC.

This chain's CDR3 is CASSGRDRANYGYTF. DNA for the CDR3: TGTGCCAGCAGTGGACGGGACAGGGCTAACTATGGCTACACCTTC. This chain uses TRBV2 with TRBJ1-2; TRBD1 agrees at 9 bases. This CDR3 contains 15 residues. The germline gives CDR1 SNHLY, CDR2 FYNNEI. V lost 4 bases to trimming and J lost 0 bases; unmatched junction nucleotides: 3.

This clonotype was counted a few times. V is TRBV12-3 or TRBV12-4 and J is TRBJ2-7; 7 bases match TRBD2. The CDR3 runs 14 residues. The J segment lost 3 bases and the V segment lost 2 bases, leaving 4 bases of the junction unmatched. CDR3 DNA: TGTGCCAGCAGTTTAAGCGGGAATATCTACGAGCAGTACTTC. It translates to CASSLSGNIYEQYF.

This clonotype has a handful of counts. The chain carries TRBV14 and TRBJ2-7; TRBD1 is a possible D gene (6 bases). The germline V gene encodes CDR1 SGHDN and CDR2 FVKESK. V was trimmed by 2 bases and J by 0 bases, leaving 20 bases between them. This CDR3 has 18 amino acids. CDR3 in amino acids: CASSQREPGGRVSYEQYF. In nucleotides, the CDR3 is TGTGCCAGCAGCCAACGAGAGCCTGGGGGCAGGGTCTCCTACGAGCAGTACTTC.

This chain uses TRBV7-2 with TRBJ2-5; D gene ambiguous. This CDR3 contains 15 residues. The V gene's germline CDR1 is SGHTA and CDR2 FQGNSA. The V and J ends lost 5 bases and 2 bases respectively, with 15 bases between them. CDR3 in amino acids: CASSPWATLQETQYF. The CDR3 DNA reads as TGTGCCAGCAGCCCATGGGCCACTTTACAAGAGACCCAGTACTTC.

CDR3 bases: TGCAGTGCTACACAATTGGCAGGGGGCCCCACAGATACGCAGTATTTT. Translating it yields CSATQLAGGPTDTQYF. This sequence joins TRBV20-1 and TRBJ2-3; 8 bases line up with TRBD1. J lost 2 bases, V lost 4 bases, and 11 bases had no gene match. CDR3 length: 16 residues. Germline-derived CDR1 and CDR2 are DFQATT and SNEGSKA (reference sequence).

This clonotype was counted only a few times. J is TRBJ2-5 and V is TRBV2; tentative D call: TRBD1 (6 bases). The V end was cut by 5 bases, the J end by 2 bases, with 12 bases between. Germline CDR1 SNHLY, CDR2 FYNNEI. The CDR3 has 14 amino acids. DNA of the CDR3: TGTGCCAGCAGTAACTCAGGGGCACAAGAGACCCAGTACTTC. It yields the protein CASSNSGAQETQYF.

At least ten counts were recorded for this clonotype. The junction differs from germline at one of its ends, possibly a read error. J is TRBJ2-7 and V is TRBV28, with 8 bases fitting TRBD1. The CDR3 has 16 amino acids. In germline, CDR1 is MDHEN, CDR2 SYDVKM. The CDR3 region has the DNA TGCGCCAGGGCGTCCCGATCAAGGGACAGGAGACGCGAGCAGTACTTC. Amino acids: CARASRSRDRRREQYF.

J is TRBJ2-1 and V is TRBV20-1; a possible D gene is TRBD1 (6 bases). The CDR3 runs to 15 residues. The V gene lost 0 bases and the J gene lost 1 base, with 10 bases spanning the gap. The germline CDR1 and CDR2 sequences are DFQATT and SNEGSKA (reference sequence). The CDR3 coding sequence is TGCAGTGCTAGAGATGGGGGCCCGTCCTACAATGAGCAGTTCTTC. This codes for CSARDGGPSYNEQFF.

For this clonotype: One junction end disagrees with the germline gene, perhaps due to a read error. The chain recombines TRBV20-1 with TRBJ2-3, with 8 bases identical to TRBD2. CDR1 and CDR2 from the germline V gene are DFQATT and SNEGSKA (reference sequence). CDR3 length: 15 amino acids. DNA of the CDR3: TGCAGTGCTCCGAGACTAGCGAGCTCCACAGATCCGCAGTATTTT. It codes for CSAPRLASSTDPQYF.

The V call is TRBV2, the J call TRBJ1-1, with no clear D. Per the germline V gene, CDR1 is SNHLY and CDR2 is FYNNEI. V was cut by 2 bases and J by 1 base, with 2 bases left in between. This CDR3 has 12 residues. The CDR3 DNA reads TGTGCCAGCAGTGAACGGAACACTGAAGCTTTCTTT. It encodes CASSERNTEAFF.

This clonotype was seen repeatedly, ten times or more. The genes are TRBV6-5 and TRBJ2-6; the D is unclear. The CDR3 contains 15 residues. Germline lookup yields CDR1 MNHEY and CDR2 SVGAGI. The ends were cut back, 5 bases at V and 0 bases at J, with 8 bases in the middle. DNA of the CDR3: TGTGCCAGCAGTCTAGAAAACTCTGGGGCCAACGTCCTGACTTTC. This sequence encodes CASSLENSGANVLTF.

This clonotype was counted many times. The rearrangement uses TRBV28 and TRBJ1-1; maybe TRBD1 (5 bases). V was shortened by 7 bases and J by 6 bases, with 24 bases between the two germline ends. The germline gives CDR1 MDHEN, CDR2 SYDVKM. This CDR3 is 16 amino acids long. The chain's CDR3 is CASNARPGVGSPEAFF. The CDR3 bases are TGTGCCAGCAACGCACGACCGGGGGTTGGTTCGCCTGAAGCTTTCTTT.

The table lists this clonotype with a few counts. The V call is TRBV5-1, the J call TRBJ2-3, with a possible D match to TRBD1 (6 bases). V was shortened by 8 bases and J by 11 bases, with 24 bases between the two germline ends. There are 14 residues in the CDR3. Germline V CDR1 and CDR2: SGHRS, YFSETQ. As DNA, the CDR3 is TGCGCCAGTAGCCCGGACAGTGGACCAAGGGGGCAGTATTTT. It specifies CASSPDSGPRGQYF.

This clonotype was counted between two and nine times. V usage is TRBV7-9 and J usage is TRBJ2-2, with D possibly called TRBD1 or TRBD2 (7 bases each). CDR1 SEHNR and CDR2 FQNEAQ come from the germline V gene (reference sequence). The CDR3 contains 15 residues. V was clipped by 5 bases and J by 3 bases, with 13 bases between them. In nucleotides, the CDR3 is TGTGCCAGCAGCCCCCAGGGGGGGTACACCGGGGAGCTGTTTTTT. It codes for CASSPQGGYTGELFF.

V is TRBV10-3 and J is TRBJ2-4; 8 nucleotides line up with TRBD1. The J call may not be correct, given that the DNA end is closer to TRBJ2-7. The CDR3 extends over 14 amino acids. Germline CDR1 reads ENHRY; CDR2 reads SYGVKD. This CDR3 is CAISPDRGRYEQYF. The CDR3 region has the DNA TGTGCCATCAGCCCCGACAGGGGACGTTACGAGCAGTACTTC.

CDR3 residues: CASRGLTVGNTQYF. The CDR3 coding sequence is TGTGCCAGCAGGGGACTGACGGTTGGGAATACGCAGTATTTT. J is TRBJ2-3 and V is TRBV6-5; D may be TRBD2 (6 bases). Trimming stripped 6 bases from V and 7 bases from J, with 17 bases between. Germline assignment: CDR1 MNHEY and CDR2 SVGAGI. The CDR3 runs to 14 residues.